These 5 T cell receptor beta chains originate from one sample sequenced in a study of blood T cell repertoires in COVID-19. Data came from immunoSEQ multiplex PCR; TCRdb stores just in-frame clones and leaves some out. The table records roughly 340,000 clones, around 87% of them present only once. Sample: PBMCs or T cells enriched from blood (not recorded which). These receptor sequences come from a man aged 40-55 years in a cohort exposed to, infected with or recovered from COVID-19 (not recorded which).

CDR3 DNA: TGTGCCAGTAGGGGGACTAGCGGGCCCTACGAGCAGTACTTC. Translation: CASRGTSGPYEQYF. This chain connects TRBV19 to TRBJ2-7, with 12 nucleotides matching TRBD2. Germline loops: CDR1 LNHDA, CDR2 SQIVND (reference sequence). The CDR3 contains 14 residues. V gave up 6 bases and J gave up 2 bases; unmatched junction bases: 2.

The chain employs TRBV7-8 and TRBJ2-4; D gene ambiguous. This CDR3 comprises 17 residues. Trimming pared 0 bases from V and 0 bases from J, leaving 12 bases between. Germline CDR1 and CDR2: SGHVS and FQNEAQ. The CDR3 sequence is CASSLALGRLAKNIQYF. The CDR3 DNA is TGTGCCAGCAGCTTAGCGCTTGGCAGGTTAGCCAAAAACATTCAGTACTTC.

This clone has only a few counts. The chain recombines TRBV2 with TRBJ1-6; D unclear. Between the trimmed V and J ends, which lost 7 bases and 6 bases, there was a span of 13 bases. Germline lookup yields CDR1 SNHLY and CDR2 FYNNEI. The CDR3 covers 14 residues. The CDR3: CASTIHPGNSPLHF. In nucleotides, the CDR3 is TGTGCCAGCACCATACACCCGGGTAATTCACCCCTCCACTTT.

The rearrangement uses TRBV5-1 and TRBJ2-5; 11 positions match TRBD1. J lost 1 base, V lost 4 bases, and 3 bases had no gene match. Germline V lookup: CDR1 SGHRS, CDR2 YFSETQ. The CDR3 covers 15 residues. CDR3 amino acids: CASSLGTGGQETQYF. The CDR3 DNA sequence: TGCGCCAGCAGCCTCGGGACAGGGGGCCAAGAGACCCAGTACTTC.

The gene calls are TRBV7-2 and TRBJ1-3; D not resolved. Deletions cut 1 base from V and 0 bases from J, with 10 bases between. The CDR3 sequence is 16 residues long. Germline V gene data show CDR1 as SGHTA and CDR2 as FQGNSA. The CDR3 DNA sequence: TGTGCCAGCAGCTTAGACTTCAGGCCCTCTGGAAACACCATATATTTT. Residues: CASSLDFRPSGNTIYF.